Following are 11 T cell receptor beta chains from one sample sequenced in a study of blood T cell repertoires in COVID-19. The table came from immunoSEQ multiplex PCR; TCRdb's copy has only in-frame clones and leaves some out. The profile shows more than 200,000 clones, about 83% of them singletons. What was sequenced was peripheral blood. Source of these receptors: a woman aged 45-60 years with acute or convalescent COVID-19.

This clone showed up just a few times. The chain has TRBV24-1 and TRBJ2-7, with TRBD2 identical over 10 bases. Losses at the gene ends were 0 bases for V and 6 bases for J; bases not matched to a gene: 7. In germline, CDR1 is KGHDR, CDR2 SFDVKD. CDR3 size: 16 residues. The CDR3 nucleotides are TGTGCCACCAGTGATTTGCTGGTAGCGGGAGGTCCCGAGCAGTACTTC. It specifies CATSDLLVAGGPEQYF.

The chain joins TRBV6-5 to TRBJ1-2; TRBD1 might be the D (6 bases). V lost 4 bases and J lost 0, with 9 bases in between. Germline-derived CDR1 and CDR2 are MNHEY and SVGAGI. CDR3 length: 14 residues. The CDR3 is CASSFGQSNYGYTF. Written as DNA, the CDR3 is TGTGCCAGCAGTTTCGGACAGTCTAACTATGGCTACACCTTC.

The V and J genes are TRBV5-1 and TRBJ2-3; 9 bases are shared with TRBD1. V dropped 3 bases and J dropped 9; count of bases not matched to a gene: 8. The germline V gene encodes CDR1 SGHRS and CDR2 YFSETQ. There are 14 residues in the CDR3. As DNA, the CDR3 is TGCGCCAGCAGCTCACAGGGGGCCCGCGAGACGCAGTATTTT. It is translated as CASSSQGARETQYF.

J is TRBJ2-2 and V is TRBV5-1; maybe TRBD1 (5 bases). Trimming stripped 7 bases from V and 5 bases from J, with 21 bases between. Germline CDR1 and CDR2: SGHRS and YFSETQ. The CDR3 runs 16 residues. CDR3 in amino acids: CASGAFAGLRTGELFF. In nucleotides, the CDR3 is TGCGCCAGCGGGGCATTCGCAGGGTTACGGACCGGGGAGCTGTTTTTT.

CDR3 region: CASSRGSFRGGGYTGELFF. CDR3 nucleotide sequence: TGTGCCAGCAGTCGCGGATCGTTCCGGGGCGGGGGGTACACCGGGGAGCTGTTTTTT. The rearrangement links TRBV6-6 to TRBJ2-2, with TRBD2 matching over 8 bases. CDR1 is MNHNY, CDR2 SVGAGI, per germline (reference sequence). The CDR3 contains 19 residues. V lost 5 bases and J lost 3; bases outside the gene matches: 17.

The chain is built from TRBV9 and TRBJ2-5; possibly TRBD2 for D (6 bases). This CDR3 comprises 13 residues. CDR1 and CDR2 (germline): SGDLS, YYNGEE. The V end lost 7 bases, the J end lost 3 bases, and 13 bases lay between the germline ends. CDR3 protein: CASRGNGEETQYF. The CDR3 region has the DNA TGTGCCAGCCGGGGGAACGGGGAAGAGACCCAGTACTTC.

The rearrangement links TRBV2 to TRBJ2-7, with TRBD1 identical over 7 bases. The germline V gene has CDR1 SNHLY and CDR2 FYNNEI. The CDR3 length is 14 residues. The V segment lost 8 bases and the J segment 2 bases; nucleotides outside the gene matches: 9. The CDR3 sequence is CASEKGGTPYEQYF. In DNA form, the CDR3 reads TGTGCCAGCGAAAAAGGGGGCACACCCTACGAGCAGTACTTC.

V is TRBV6-5 and J is TRBJ1-2; the match to TRBD1 covers 8 bases. The CDR3 spans 15 residues. The V gene end was trimmed by 5 bases and the J gene end by 8 bases; junction bases not matched to a gene: 13. Germline CDR1 reads MNHEY; CDR2 reads SVGAGI. The DNA of the CDR3 is TGTGCCAGCAGTCTCCGGGACAGGTGGTCGGAGGGCTACACCTTC. Its translation: CASSLRDRWSEGYTF.

This rearrangement joins TRBV28 to TRBJ2-3; D might be TRBD2 (5 bases). CDR3 length: 16 amino acids. V was clipped by 5 bases and J by 1 base, with 16 bases between them. CDR1 and CDR2 from the germline V gene are MDHEN and SYDVKM. The CDR3 loop reads CASSPASGRGTDTQYF. CDR3 nucleotide sequence: TGTGCCAGCAGTCCCGCCAGTGGGCGGGGCACAGATACGCAGTATTTT.

About this clone itself: The junction shows a germline mismatch at one end, possibly a read error. J is TRBJ2-2 and V is TRBV19; D possibly corresponds to TRBD2 (6 bases). CDR3 length: 16 amino acids. CDR1 LNHDA and CDR2 SQIVND come from the germline V gene (reference sequence). CDR3 in amino acids: CASSDPGGANTGELFF. The DNA of the CDR3 is TGTGCCAGTAGTGACCCTGGAGGGGCGAATACCGGGGAGCTGTTTTTT.

The chain is built from TRBV25-1 and TRBJ2-7, with D perhaps matching TRBD1 (6 bases). From germline, CDR1 is MGHDK and CDR2 SYGVNS. Trimming removed 4 bases from V and 4 bases from J, with 11 bases in between. The CDR3 is 13 amino acids. The CDR3 DNA follows: TGTGCCAGCAGTGCAACAGGGTTTTACGAGCAGTACTTC. It codes for CASSATGFYEQYF.